Described below is a single T cell receptor (beta chain) sequence and its context. As yet, its antigen is unknown. Researchers took RNA transcripts and amplified the TCR beta CDR3 regions from them. HTBI primers were used for first-round RT-PCR of the TCR CDR3. TCRdb reanalysed the multiplex PCR reads using MiXCR and keeps one entry per CDR3 protein. The sample yields hundreds of thousands of distinct CDR3 sequences, about 43% seen once. The CDR3 loop spans 14 amino acids. The ends were cut back, 7 bases at V and 2 bases at J, with 14 bases in the middle. These data are taken from a study of T cells in Graves' hyperthyroidism and ophthalmopathy. Broader study findings: Before onset, ophthalmopathy was predicted by the model a median roughly 6.8 months earlier. Most clonotypes expanded in thyroid above 0.001 were likewise present in blood.

Patients were excluded for uncontrolled infection, other autoimmune disease, pregnancy or lactation. The diagnostic basis comprised clinical symptoms, serum thyroxine and TRAb, thyroid ultrasound and orbital computed tomography. The sequenced sample was peripheral blood or thyroid tissue (not recorded which). The rearrangement uses TRBV12-3 or TRBV12-4 and TRBJ2-5, with D unclear. The source of this sequence is a young woman with Graves' hyperthyroidism. The CDR3 reads CASTVRSVQETQYF. The CDR3 DNA follows: TGTGCCAGCACAGTCCGATCCGTACAAGAGACCCAGTACTTC.